This T cell receptor (beta chain) was profiled in a study of shared clonotypes between healthy human individuals. The wider study: The people who gave samples were two women and a few men aged 18 to 49. The study used three CD4 naive, three CD4 memory, two CD8 naive and one CD8 memory plate per donor. Whole-study results and caveats: Clonotype sharing across donors was expected to vary with sequencing depth.

Germline V gives CDR1 MNHEY, CDR2 SMNVEV (reference sequence). The CDR3 runs 14 residues. As to this clone: Its antigen is not identified.

Clones were read by immunoSEQ multiplex PCR, and TCRdb kept only the in-frame ones, dropping some. Of 90,000 to 130,000 clones listed, over 65% were seen once; the top ten hold approximately 24%. Sample: memory CD8+ T cells sorted from blood. Subset specified: CD45RO+ cells pooled with CCR7-negative TemRA cells. V gene TRBV27 combines with J gene TRBJ2-5; possibly TRBD1 for D (5 bases). The DNA end is more similar to TRBJ2-7, so the J call may be wrong. The receptor was isolated from a woman aged 30 to 39 in good health. CDR3 DNA: TGTGCCAGCAGTTTCCAGACAGACTCCTACGAGCAGTACTTC. This gives the protein CASSFQTDSYEQYF.